Sequencing of this TCR beta chain was carried out in a study of CXCR3-negative and CXCR3-positive naive CD8 T cells. Overall study results and limits: Researchers reported similar TRBV-TRBJ usage in naive CXCR3-negative and CXCR3-positive cells, though memory differed.

CDR3 length: 16 residues. The germline gives CDR1 SGHRS, CDR2 YFSETQ. Through 5' RACE with UMI labels, the TRB cDNA libraries were prepared. TCRdb re-called the 5' RACE reads, yielding one record per CDR3 amino acid sequence without DNA. The listing contains over 100,000 distinct CDR3 sequences. Concerning this clonotype: What it binds is unknown.

The chain recombines TRBV5-1 with TRBJ2-3; TCRdb calls TRBD2, which cannot be checked without DNA. The receptor was isolated from a human donor in good health. Some clones in this sample may be carry-over from other donors' samples. The material sequenced was naive CXCR3- CD8+ T cells from blood. Subset of the sample: CD45RO-CCR7+CD27+CD95- naive CD8+ T cells lacking CXCR3 (TNR3-). The CDR3 region is CASSSSGGASTDTQYF.